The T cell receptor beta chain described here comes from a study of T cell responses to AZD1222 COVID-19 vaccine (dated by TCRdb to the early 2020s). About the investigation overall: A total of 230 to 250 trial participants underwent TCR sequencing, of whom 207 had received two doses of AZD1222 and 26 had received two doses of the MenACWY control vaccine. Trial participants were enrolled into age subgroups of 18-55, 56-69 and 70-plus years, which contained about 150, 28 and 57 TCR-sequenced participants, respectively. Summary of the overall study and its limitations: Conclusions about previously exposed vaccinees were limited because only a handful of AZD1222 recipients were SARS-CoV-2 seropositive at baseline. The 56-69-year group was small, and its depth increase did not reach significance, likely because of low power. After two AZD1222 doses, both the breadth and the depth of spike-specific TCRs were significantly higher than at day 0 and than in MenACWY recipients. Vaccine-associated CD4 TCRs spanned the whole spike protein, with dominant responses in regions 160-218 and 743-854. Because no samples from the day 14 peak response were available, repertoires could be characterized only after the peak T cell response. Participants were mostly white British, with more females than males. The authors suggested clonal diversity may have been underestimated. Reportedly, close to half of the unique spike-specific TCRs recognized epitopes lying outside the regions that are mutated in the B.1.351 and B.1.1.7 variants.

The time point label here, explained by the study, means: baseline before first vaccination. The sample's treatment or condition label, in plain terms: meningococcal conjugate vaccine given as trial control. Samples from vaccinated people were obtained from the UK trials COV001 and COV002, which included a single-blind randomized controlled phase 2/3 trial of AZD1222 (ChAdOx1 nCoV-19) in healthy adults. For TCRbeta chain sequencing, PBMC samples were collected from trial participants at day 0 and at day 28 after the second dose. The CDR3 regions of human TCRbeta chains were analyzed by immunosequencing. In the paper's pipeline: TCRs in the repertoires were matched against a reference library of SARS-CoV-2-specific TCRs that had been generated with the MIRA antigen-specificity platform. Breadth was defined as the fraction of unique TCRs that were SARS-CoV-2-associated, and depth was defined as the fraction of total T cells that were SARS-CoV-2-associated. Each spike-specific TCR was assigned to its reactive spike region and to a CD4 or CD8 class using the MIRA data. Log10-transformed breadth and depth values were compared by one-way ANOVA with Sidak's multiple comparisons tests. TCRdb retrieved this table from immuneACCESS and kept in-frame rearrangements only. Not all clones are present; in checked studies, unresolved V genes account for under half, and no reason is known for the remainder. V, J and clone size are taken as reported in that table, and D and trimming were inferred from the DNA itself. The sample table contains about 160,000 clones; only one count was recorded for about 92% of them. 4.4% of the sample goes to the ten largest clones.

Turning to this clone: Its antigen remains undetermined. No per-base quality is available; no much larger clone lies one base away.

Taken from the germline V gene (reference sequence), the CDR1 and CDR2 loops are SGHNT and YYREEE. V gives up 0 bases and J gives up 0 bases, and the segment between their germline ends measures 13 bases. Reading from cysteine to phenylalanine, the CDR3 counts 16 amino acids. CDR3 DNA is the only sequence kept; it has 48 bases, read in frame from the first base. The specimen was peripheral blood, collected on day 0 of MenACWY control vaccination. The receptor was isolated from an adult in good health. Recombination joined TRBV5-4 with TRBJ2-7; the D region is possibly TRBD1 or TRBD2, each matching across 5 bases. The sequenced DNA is TGTGCCAGCAGCTTGGCCGGGGCGGTCGGCTCCTACGAGCAGTACTTC. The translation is CASSLAGAVGSYEQYF.